This T cell receptor (beta chain) comes out of a study of naive and memory T cell subsets. Broader study findings: TCR abundance followed a power law differing between naive and memory subsets. Possibly reflecting memory cells re-expressing CD45RA, a few larger clonotypes occurred in naive repertoires, especially CD8.

An equimolar mix of two oligonucleotides served as the beta constant-region primer for TRBC1 and TRBC2. Nested alpha and beta constant-region primers with the SP2 primer drove four PCR rounds on ligated cDNA. A 12-nucleotide UMI and the SP2 primer were added to the cDNA 3' end by oligonucleotide ligation. TCRdb reprocessed the UMI-ligation and nested PCR reads via MiXCR and lists one record per CDR3 protein. The repertoire includes 99,000 or so distinct CDR3 sequences, more than 14% of them detected once, and approximately 2.6% sits in the top ten. Of note for this clonotype: Its antigen is still unknown.

Germline-derived CDR1 and CDR2 are LGHDT and YNNKEL (reference sequence). The trim removed 1 base at V and 3 bases at J, leaving 10 bases unmatched. This CDR3 has 17 amino acids. The sample comprised naive CD8+ T cells from blood. This TCR was recovered from a human donor in good health. The chain couples TRBV3-1 to TRBJ2-3, with 7 bases lining up with TRBD2. CDR3 coding DNA: TGTGCCAGCAGCCAAGCCCCTCAGCGGGGAGGTACAGATACGCAGTATTTT. It yields the protein CASSQAPQRGGTDTQYF.